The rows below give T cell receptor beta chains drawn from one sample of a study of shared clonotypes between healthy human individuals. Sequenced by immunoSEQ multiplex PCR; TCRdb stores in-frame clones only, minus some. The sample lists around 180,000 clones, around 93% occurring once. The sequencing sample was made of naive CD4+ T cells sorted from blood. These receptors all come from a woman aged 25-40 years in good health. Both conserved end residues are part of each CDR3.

CDR3: CASSLDSGASTDTQYF; length: 16; J: TRBJ2-3; V: TRBV5-1
CDR3: CASRQGSTEAFF; length: 12; J: TRBJ1-1; V: TRBV12-2
CDR3: CAIRPTDSANTEAFF; length: 15; J: TRBJ1-1; V: TRBV10-3
CDR3: CASRRTSGRAEQYF; length: 14; J: TRBJ2-7; V: TRBV2
CDR3: CASTGQGVYEQYF; length: 13; J: TRBJ2-7; V: TRBV28
CDR3: CASSPPGTGGYEQYF; length: 15; J: TRBJ2-7; V: TRBV18
CDR3: CASSFGQAREQYF; length: 13; J: TRBJ2-5; V: TRBV28
CDR3: CASGLGQGASDTQYF; length: 15; J: TRBJ2-3; V: TRBV28
CDR3: CASSPQANTEAFF; length: 13; J: TRBJ1-1; V: TRBV5-4
CDR3: CASSLWTSGIGEQFF; length: 15; J: TRBJ2-1; V: TRBV14
CDR3: CASSLYSYEQYF; length: 12; J: TRBJ2-7; V: TRBV28
CDR3: CASSFTGTGGYGYTF; length: 15; J: TRBJ1-2; V: TRBV19
CDR3: CASSVRTSGSSEQYF; length: 15; J: -; V: TRBV28
CDR3: CASNHYQGGNEKLFF; length: 15; J: TRBJ1-4; V: TRBV6-1
CDR3: CAWSGTRTSGRGYEQYF; length: 17; J: -; V: TRBV30
CDR3: CASSFVRVGTGELFF; length: 15; J: TRBJ2-2; V: TRBV11-2
CDR3: CASSTDVKQYF; length: 11; J: TRBJ2-7; V: TRBV27
CDR3: CASSLDSYAYEQYF; length: 14; J: TRBJ2-7; V: TRBV7-8
CDR3: CASSQRREWGYEQYF; length: 15; J: TRBJ2-7; V: TRBV4-1
CDR3: CASSHRGDSSGANVLTF; length: 17; J: TRBJ2-6; V: TRBV7-2
CDR3: CAGGRRTQYF; length: 10; J: TRBJ2-3; V: TRBV6-4
CDR3: CASSSRVGQGSGELFF; length: 16; J: TRBJ2-2; V: TRBV11-2
CDR3: CASSPRQGSYEQYF; length: 14; J: -; V: TRBV19
CDR3: CASSMFGTYGYTF; length: 13; J: TRBJ1-2; V: TRBV19
CDR3: CASSPDSYEQYF; length: 12; J: TRBJ2-7; V: TRBV18
CDR3: CASSLGQGAVGANVLTF; length: 17; J: TRBJ2-6; V: TRBV5-4
CDR3: CASSIGSGQMNTEAFF; length: 16; J: TRBJ1-1; V: TRBV19